In this sample, the clone carrying this TCR beta chain is medium-sized. What it recognizes is unknown. This sample was taken from a study of neurological immune-mediated disorders. Study-level background: Within the group of about 35 multiple sclerosis patients, roughly 30 were relapsing-remitting, while 3 were secondary progressive. Notes on the study in general: TCR-beta repertoires seemed private in all groups, with no expanded CDR3 amino acid sequences shared. Phylogenetic analysis grouped 18 of 34 multiple sclerosis patients' repertoires together, suggesting a possible repertoire signature.

Synthesis of cDNA was accomplished via 5'RACE employing 10-nucleotide random UMIs. MiXCR was run by TCRdb on the 5' RACE reads, yielding one entry per CDR3 protein. Among 55,000 to 70,000 distinct CDR3 sequences listed, under 5% were seen once. From germline, CDR1 is DFQATT and CDR2 SNEGSKA (reference sequence). There are 13 residues in the CDR3. Losses at the gene ends were 5 bases for V and 6 bases for J; bases not matched to a gene: 7. This TCR derives from a woman aged 45-65 years with multiple sclerosis. The sample comprised PBMCs. The V and J genes are TRBV20-1 and TRBJ1-5; 7 positions agree with TRBD1. Here the CDR3 reads CSAGRGQGQPQHF. CDR3 nucleotides: TGCAGTGCTGGTAGGGGGCAAGGTCAGCCCCAGCATTTT.